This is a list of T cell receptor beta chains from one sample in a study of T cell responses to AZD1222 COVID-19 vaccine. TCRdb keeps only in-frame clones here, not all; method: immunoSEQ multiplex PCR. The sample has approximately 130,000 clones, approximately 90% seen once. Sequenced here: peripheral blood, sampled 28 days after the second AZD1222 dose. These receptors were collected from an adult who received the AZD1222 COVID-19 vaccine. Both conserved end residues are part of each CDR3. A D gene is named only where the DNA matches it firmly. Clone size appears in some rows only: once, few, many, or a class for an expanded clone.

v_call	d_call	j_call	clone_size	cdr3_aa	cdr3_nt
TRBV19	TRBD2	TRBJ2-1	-	CASKKFGGGASRNEQFF	TGTGCCAGTAAGAAATTCGGCGGGGGGGCCTCCCGCAATGAGCAGTTCTTC
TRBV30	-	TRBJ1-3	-	CAGDSRSGNTIYF	TGTGCCGGGGACTCAAGATCTGGAAACACCATATATTTT
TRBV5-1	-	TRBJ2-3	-	CASSLEGKTDTQYF	TGCGCCAGCAGCTTGGAGGGGAAGACAGATACGCAGTATTTT
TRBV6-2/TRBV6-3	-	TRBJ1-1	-	CASSYPKRSAGLNTEAFF	TGTGCCAGCAGTTACCCCAAGCGGTCGGCAGGACTGAACACTGAAGCTTTCTTT
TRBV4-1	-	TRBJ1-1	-	CASSREFRSVTEAFF	TGCGCCAGCAGCCGAGAATTCAGGAGCGTCACTGAAGCTTTCTTT
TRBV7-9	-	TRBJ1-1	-	CASSLTGETEAFF	TGTGCCAGCAGCTTGACGGGGGAGACTGAAGCTTTCTTT
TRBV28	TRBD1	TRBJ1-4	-	CASSSAGQGNEKLFF	TGTGCCAGCAGTTCAGCGGGACAGGGTAATGAAAAACTGTTTTTT
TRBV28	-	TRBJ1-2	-	CATTWGGGYGYTF	TGTGCCACCACATGGGGGGGAGGCTATGGCTACACCTTC
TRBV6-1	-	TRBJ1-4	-	CASSEVGLFF	TGTGCCAGCAGTGAGGTCGGTCTGTTTTTT
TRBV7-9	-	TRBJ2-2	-	CASSLGSPTGELFF	TGTGCCAGCAGCTTAGGGAGTCCCACCGGGGAGCTGTTTTTT
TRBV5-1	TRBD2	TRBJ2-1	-	CASSWSDARLAAYNEQFF	TGCGCCAGCAGCTGGTCCGATGCCCGACTAGCGGCATACAATGAGCAGTTCTTC
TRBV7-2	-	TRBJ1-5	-	CASSIGLSGVQPQHF	TGTGCCAGCAGCATCGGGCTTTCGGGGGTTCAGCCCCAGCATTTT
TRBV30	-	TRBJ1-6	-	CAWSEQATYNSPLHF	TGTGCCTGGAGTGAACAGGCTACCTATAATTCACCCCTCCACTTT
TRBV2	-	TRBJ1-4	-	CASIFGRDEKLFF	TGTGCCAGCATATTCGGCAGGGACGAAAAACTGTTTTTT
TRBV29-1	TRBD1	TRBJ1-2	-	CSSGTGGSGSYGYTF	TGCAGCTCCGGGACAGGGGGCTCAGGAAGCTATGGCTACACCTTC
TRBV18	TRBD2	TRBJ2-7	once	CASSPPGAGNYEQYF	TGTGCCAGCTCACCTCCCGGAGCGGGGAACTACGAGCAGTACTTC
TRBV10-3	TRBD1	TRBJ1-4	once	CAISESMDRGEKLFF	TGTGCCATCAGTGAGTCAATGGACAGGGGAGAAAAACTGTTTTTT
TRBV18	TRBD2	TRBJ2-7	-	CASSPAGREEQYF	TGTGCCAGCTCACCAGCCGGGCGGGAGGAGCAGTACTTC
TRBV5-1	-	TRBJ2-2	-	CASSLAPSTGELFF	TGCGCCAGCAGCTTGGCCCCTAGCACCGGGGAGCTGTTTTTT
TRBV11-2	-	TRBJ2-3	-	CASSLIPGATDTQYF	TGTGCCAGCAGCTTAATACCGGGAGCCACAGATACGCAGTATTTT
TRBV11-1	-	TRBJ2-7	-	CASSLSLTGEQYF	TGTGCCAGCAGCTTAAGCTTGACCGGCGAGCAGTACTTC
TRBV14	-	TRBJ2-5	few	CASSPLIGTLPKTQYF	TGTGCCAGCAGCCCTCTGATCGGGACCCTTCCGAAGACCCAGTACTTC
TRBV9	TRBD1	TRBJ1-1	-	CASSVTGINTEAFF	TGTGCCAGCAGCGTGACAGGGATAAACACTGAAGCTTTCTTT
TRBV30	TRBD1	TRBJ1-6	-	CAWRHGQGPFNSPLHF	TGTGCCTGGAGACATGGACAGGGGCCATTTAATTCACCCCTCCACTTT
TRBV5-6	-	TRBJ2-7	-	CASSLGPQGPSEQYF	TGTGCCAGCAGCTTGGGGCCACAGGGCCCGTCCGAGCAGTACTTC
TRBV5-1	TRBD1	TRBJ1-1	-	CASSLIPGQGSAFF	TGCGCCAGCAGCTTGATCCCGGGACAGGGATCAGCTTTCTTT
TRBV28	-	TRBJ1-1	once	CASSSAGNTEAFF	TGTGCCAGCAGTTCGGCGGGGAACACTGAAGCTTTCTTT
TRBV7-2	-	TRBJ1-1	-	CASSSFGGVNTEAFF	TGTGCCAGCAGCTCGTTTGGTGGGGTGAACACTGAAGCTTTCTTT
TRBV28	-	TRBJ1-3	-	CASSSGDGNTIYF	TGTGCCAGCAGTTCAGGGGACGGAAACACCATATATTTT
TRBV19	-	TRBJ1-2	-	CASTGLGVLNYGYTF	TGTGCCAGTACCGGACTGGGGGTATTAAACTATGGCTACACCTTC
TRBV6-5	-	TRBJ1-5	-	CASSPRRQNNQPQHF	TGTGCCAGCAGCCCCCGGAGGCAGAACAATCAGCCCCAGCATTTT
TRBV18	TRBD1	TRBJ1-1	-	CASSARGFTEAFF	TGTGCCAGCTCAGCCAGGGGGTTTACTGAAGCTTTCTTT
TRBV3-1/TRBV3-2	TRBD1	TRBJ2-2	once	CASSHRTGFTGELFF	TGTGCCAGCAGCCACAGGACAGGGTTTACCGGGGAGCTGTTTTTT
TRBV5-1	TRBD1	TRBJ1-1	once	CASSKTGGRSEAFF	TGCGCCAGCAGCAAGACAGGGGGCCGTTCTGAAGCTTTCTTT
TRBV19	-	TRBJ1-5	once	CASTIGQTSNQPQHF	TGTGCCAGTACCATTGGACAGACTAGCAATCAGCCCCAGCATTTT
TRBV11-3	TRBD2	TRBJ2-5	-	CASSSPSGRQNF	TGTGCCAGCAGCTCCCCTAGCGGGCGGCAGAACTTC